This is a list of T cell receptor beta chains from one sample in a study of shared clonotypes between healthy human individuals. Libraries were prepared by immunoSEQ multiplex PCR; TCRdb keeps only in-frame clonotypes and omits some of them. The profile covers roughly 2.4 million clones, with around 95% appearing a single time and roughly 0.13% taken by the ten largest. Sequenced material: naive CD4+ T cells sorted from blood. These receptor sequences come from a man between 18 and 29 years old in good health. Each CDR3 is given with its conserved first and last residue. The D gene is left open where the match is weak. Not all rows give a size; the values are once, few, many and, for expanded clones, a class.

d_call j_call v_call clone_size cdr3_nt cdr3_aa
- TRBJ1-2 TRBV7-9 - TGTGCCAGCAGCCCCGACCGATTCCGTAACTATGGCTACACCTTC CASSPDRFRNYGYTF
- TRBJ2-5 TRBV7-9 once TGTGCCAGCAGCTTAGCCCAAGAGACCCAGTACTTC CASSLAQETQYF
- TRBJ2-7 TRBV4-3 - TGCGCCAGCAGCCAAGGCCGGAGCCACGAGCAGTACTTC CASSQGRSHEQYF
- TRBJ1-4 TRBV4-1 - TGCGCCAGCAGCCAAGTCGACAGGTTTAATGAAAAACTGTTTTTT CASSQVDRFNEKLFF
- TRBJ2-6 TRBV4-2 once TGTGCCAGCAGCCAAATCGGCAACTCTGGGGCCAACGTCCTGACTTTC CASSQIGNSGANVLTF
- TRBJ2-7 TRBV6-5 - TGTGCCAGCAGCCGGACAGCTTCTTACGAGCAGTACTTC CASSRTASYEQYF
TRBD1 TRBJ2-1 TRBV6-5 - TGTGCCAGCAGTTACGGGACAGGGTACAATGAGCAGTTCTTC CASSYGTGYNEQFF
- TRBJ2-2 TRBV4-1 - TGCGCCAGCAGCCAAGCCCTGGGCACCCAAAGGGGTACCGGGGAGCTGTTTTTT CASSQALGTQRGTGELFF
TRBD2 TRBJ2-1 TRBV9 once TGTGCCAGCAGCGCATTAGCGGGAGGAGCTTACAATGAGCAGTTCTTC CASSALAGGAYNEQFF
- TRBJ1-1 TRBV28 - TGTGCCAGCAGTTTGAAGCGGGTTTCGGGCACTGAAGCTTTCTTT CASSLKRVSGTEAFF
- TRBJ1-1 TRBV10-3 - TGTGCCATCACCACCAGGATGGGAATGAACACTGAAGCTTTCTTT CAITTRMGMNTEAFF
- TRBJ1-6 TRBV4-1 - TGCGCCAGCAGCCAAGATAGGGCAGTACGTTCACCCCTCCACTTT CASSQDRAVRSPLHF
- TRBJ1-4 TRBV29-1 - TGCAGCGTTGACGTCAGGGGAACTAATGAAAAACTGTTTTTT CSVDVRGTNEKLFF
- TRBJ1-5 TRBV5-1 once TGCGCCAGCAGCTTGGGCGGTCCTTATCAGCCCCAGCATTTT CASSLGGPYQPQHF
TRBD2 TRBJ2-5 TRBV4-1 - TGCGCCAGCGGTACAGCGGGGCCGGGAACCCAGTACTTC CASGTAGPGTQYF
- TRBJ1-2 TRBV6-1 once TGTGCCAGCAGTGAAATCAGGGTGGGAAGTGGCTACACCTTC CASSEIRVGSGYTF
TRBD2 TRBJ2-1 TRBV9 - TGTGCCAGCAGACCAGCGGGGGGACCCCCCAATGAGCAGTTCTTC CASRPAGGPPNEQFF
TRBD2 TRBJ2-3 TRBV11-2 - TGTGCCAGCAGCTCCGGAAATAGCGGGAGTCAGGCAGATACGCAGTATTTT CASSSGNSGSQADTQYF
- TRBJ1-1 TRBV4-2 - TGTGCCAGCAGCCAACAAACAGCAAACACTGAAGCTTTCTTT CASSQQTANTEAFF
- TRBJ2-3 TRBV7-9 - - CASSFGPGDTQYF
TRBD1 TRBJ2-2 TRBV4-1 - TGCGCCAGCAGCCAACCAACAGGGGGCGCCCCCGGGGAGCTGTTTTTT CASSQPTGGAPGELFF
- TRBJ2-5 TRBV7-9 - TGTGCCAGCAGCTTACAGCGGCAAGAGACCCAGTACTTC CASSLQRQETQYF
- TRBJ1-1 TRBV28 - TGTGCCAGCACCCTCGGAGGGTGGAACACTGAAGCTTTCTTT CASTLGGWNTEAFF
- TRBJ1-1 TRBV11-2 - TGTGCCAGCAGCTCCCCCCTGCGGTATGAAGCTTTCTTT CASSSPLRYEAFF
- TRBJ2-7 TRBV6-6 - TGTGCCAGCACTCGGGCCAGTTACCCGTACGAGCAGTACTTC CASTRASYPYEQYF
TRBD1 TRBJ1-6 TRBV19 - TGTGCCAGTAGTACCTCCGGGACAGGTGGACCCCTCCACTTT CASSTSGTGGPLHF
TRBD1 TRBJ2-7 TRBV28 - TGTGCCAGCAGATCGGACAGGGGGGTATCCCACGAGCAGTACTTC CASRSDRGVSHEQYF
TRBD2 TRBJ2-2 TRBV5-4 - TGTGCCAGCAGCTTTGGGGGACTAGCGGGAGGGCCGGGCACCGGGGAGCTGTTTTTT CASSFGGLAGGPGTGELFF